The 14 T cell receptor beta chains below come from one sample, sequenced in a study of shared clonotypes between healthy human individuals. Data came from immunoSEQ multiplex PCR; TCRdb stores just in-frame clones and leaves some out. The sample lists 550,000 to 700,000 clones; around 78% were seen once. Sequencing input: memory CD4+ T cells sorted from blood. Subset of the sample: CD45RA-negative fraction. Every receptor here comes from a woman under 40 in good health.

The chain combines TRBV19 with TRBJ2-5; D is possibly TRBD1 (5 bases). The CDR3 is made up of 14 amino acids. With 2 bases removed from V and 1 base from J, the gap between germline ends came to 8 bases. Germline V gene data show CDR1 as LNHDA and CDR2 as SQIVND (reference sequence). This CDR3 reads CASSIRQGQETQYF. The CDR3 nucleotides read TGTGCCAGTAGTATAAGGCAGGGCCAAGAGACCCAGTACTTC. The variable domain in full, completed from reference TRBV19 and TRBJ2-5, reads DGGITQSPKYLFRKEGQNVTLSCEQNLNHDAMYWYRQDPGQGLRLIYYSQIVNDFQKGDIAEGYSVSREKKESFPLTVTSAQKNPTAFYLCASSIRQGQETQYFGPGTRLLVL.

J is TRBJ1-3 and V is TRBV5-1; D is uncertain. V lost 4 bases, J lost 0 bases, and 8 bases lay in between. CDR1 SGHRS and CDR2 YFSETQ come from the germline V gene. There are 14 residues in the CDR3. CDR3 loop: CASSERPSGNTIYF. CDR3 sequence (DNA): TGCGCCAGCAGCGAACGCCCCTCTGGAAACACCATATATTTT.

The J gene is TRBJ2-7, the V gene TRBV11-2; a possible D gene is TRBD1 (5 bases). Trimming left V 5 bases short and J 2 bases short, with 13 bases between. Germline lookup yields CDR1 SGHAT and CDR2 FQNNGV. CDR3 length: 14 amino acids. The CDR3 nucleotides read TGTGCCAGCAGCAAGCGCGACAGAACCTACGAGCAGTACTTC. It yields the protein CASSKRDRTYEQYF.

Here the CDR3 reads CASSAGLAGEFF. The CDR3 bases are TGTGCCAGCAGCGCCGGACTAGCGGGAGAGTTCTTC. This sequence joins TRBV7-9 and TRBJ2-1, with TRBD2 matching 13 bases. CDR1 is SEHNR, CDR2 FQNEAQ, per germline (reference sequence). With 5 bases clipped from V and 14 bases from J, the junction kept 3 bases outside the gene matches. The CDR3 totals 12 residues.

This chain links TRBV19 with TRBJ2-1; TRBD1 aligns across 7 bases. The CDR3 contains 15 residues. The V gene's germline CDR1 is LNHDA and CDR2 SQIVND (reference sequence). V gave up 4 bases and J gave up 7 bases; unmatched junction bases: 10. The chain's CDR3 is CASSNHRGSMNEQFF. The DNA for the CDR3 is TGTGCCAGTAGTAACCACAGGGGAAGTATGAATGAGCAGTTCTTC.

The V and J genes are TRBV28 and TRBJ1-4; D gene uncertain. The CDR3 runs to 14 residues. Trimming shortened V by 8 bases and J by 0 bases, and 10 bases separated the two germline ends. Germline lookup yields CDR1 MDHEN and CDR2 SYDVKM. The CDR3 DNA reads TGTGCCAGCCGGACGGTTTCAACTAATGAAAAACTGTTTTTT. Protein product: CASRTVSTNEKLFF.

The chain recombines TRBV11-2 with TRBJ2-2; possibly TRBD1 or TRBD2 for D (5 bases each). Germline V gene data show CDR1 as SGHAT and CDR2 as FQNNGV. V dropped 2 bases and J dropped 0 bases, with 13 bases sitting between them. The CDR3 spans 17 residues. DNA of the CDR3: TGTGCCAGCAGCTTATTGTGGGGACCAACGAACACCGGGGAGCTGTTTTTT. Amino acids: CASSLLWGPTNTGELFF.

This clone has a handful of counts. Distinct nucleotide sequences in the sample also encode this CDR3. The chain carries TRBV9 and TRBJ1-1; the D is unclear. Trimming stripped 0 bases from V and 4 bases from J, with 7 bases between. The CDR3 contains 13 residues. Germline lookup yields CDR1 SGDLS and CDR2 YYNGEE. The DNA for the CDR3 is TGTGCCAGCAGCGTAGCGTGGGGCACTGAAGCTTTCTTT. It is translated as CASSVAWGTEAFF.

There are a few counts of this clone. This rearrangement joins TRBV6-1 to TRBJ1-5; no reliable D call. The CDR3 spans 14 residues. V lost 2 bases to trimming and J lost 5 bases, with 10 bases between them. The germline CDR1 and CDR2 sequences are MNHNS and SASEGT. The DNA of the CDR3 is TGTGCCAGCAGTGAATCCGAACCTCATCAGCCCCAGCATTTT. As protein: CASSESEPHQPQHF.

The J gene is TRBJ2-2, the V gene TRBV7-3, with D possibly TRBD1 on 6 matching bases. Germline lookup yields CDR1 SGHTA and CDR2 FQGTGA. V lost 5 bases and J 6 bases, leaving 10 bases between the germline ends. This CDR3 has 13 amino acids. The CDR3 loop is CASSQPGAGELFF. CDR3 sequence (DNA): TGTGCCAGCAGCCAACCAGGGGCCGGGGAGCTGTTTTTT.

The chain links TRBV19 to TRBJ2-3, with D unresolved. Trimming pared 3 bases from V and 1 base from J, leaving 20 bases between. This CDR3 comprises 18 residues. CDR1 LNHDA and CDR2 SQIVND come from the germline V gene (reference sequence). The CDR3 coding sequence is TGTGCCAGTAGTATTCGGTCGGTTAATACGGCGGGCACAGATACGCAGTATTTT. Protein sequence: CASSIRSVNTAGTDTQYF.

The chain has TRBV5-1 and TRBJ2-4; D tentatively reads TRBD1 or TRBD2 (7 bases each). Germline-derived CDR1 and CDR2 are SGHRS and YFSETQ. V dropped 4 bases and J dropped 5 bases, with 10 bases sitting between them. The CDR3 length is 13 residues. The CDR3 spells CASSPGGENIQYF. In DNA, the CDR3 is TGCGCCAGCAGCCCAGGGGGGGAAAACATTCAGTACTTC.

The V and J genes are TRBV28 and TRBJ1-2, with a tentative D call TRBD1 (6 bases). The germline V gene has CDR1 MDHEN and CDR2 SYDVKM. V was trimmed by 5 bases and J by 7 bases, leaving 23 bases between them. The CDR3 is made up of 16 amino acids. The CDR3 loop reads CASSQQGEYLLGGYTF. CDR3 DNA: TGTGCCAGCAGTCAACAGGGTGAATACCTTTTGGGTGGCTACACCTTC.

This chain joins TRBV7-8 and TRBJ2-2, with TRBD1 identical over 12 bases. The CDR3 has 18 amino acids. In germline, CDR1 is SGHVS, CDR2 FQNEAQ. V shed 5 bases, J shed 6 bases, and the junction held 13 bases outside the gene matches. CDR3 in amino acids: CASSSKPGQGAFAGELFF. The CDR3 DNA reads TGTGCCAGCAGCAGCAAACCGGGACAGGGGGCTTTCGCCGGGGAGCTGTTTTTT.